The 29 T cell receptor beta chains in this list originate from one sample, sequenced in a study of T cells in Graves' hyperthyroidism and ophthalmopathy. Amplification of TCR beta CDR3 regions used RNA as the template. TCR CDR3 regions were first amplified by RT-PCR with HTBI primers. Via MiXCR, TCRdb re-called the multiplex PCR reads, giving one row per CDR3 protein. This table holds around 700,000 distinct CDR3 sequences, about a third found once. Input material: blood. The receptors come from a woman aged 40 to 55 with Graves' hyperthyroidism.

V and J are TRBV5-1 and TRBJ1-1; no clear D. The length of the CDR3 is 14 residues. Germline V CDR1 and CDR2: SGHRS, YFSETQ. V lost 1 base to trimming and J lost 7 bases, with 14 bases between them. In nucleotides, the CDR3 is TGCGCCAGCAGCTTGTCCCTAGGGTGGAGTGAAGCTTTCTTT. Protein product: CASSLSLGWSEAFF.

The sample holds one count of this clonotype. V and J are TRBV5-1 and TRBJ2-7, with a possible D match to TRBD2 (5 bases). Germline lookup yields CDR1 SGHRS and CDR2 YFSETQ. This CDR3 has 17 amino acids. The germline V and J ends were trimmed by 3 bases and 1 base, with 20 bases remaining between them. CDR3 bases: TGCGCCAGCAGCTCGCCCCGGGGAAAGGTGGATTCCTACGAGCAGTACTTC. Protein product: CASSSPRGKVDSYEQYF. The variable domain in full, completed from reference TRBV5-1 and TRBJ2-7, reads KAGVTQTPRYLIKTRGQQVTLSCSPISGHRSVSWYQQTPGQGLQFLFEYFSETQRNKGNFPGRFSGRQFSNSRSEMNVSTLELGDSALYLCASSSPRGKVDSYEQYFGPGTRLTVT.

This clonotype was counted many times. V is TRBV19 and J is TRBJ1-5; no clear D gene. Trimming pared 3 bases from V and 6 bases from J, leaving 3 bases between. The CDR3 loop spans 11 amino acids. Germline loops: CDR1 LNHDA, CDR2 SQIVND (reference sequence). The DNA of the CDR3 is TGTGCCAGTAGTATCGGTCAGCCCCAGCATTTT. Translating it yields CASSIGQPQHF.

A note on this clonotype: Given a much more abundant clone one base away, this may be a read error. V is TRBV7-9 and J is TRBJ2-2; perhaps TRBD2 as D (5 bases). Germline V gives CDR1 SEHNR, CDR2 FQNEAQ (reference sequence). This CDR3 is built from 16 residues. In DNA, the CDR3 is TGTGCCAGCGGCTTACCCCCAGCGGAGGTCACCGGGGAGCTGTTTTTT. Encoded protein: CASGLPPAEVTGELFF. The variable domain in full, with the rest retrieved from reference TRBV7-9 and TRBJ2-2, is DTGVSQNPRHKITKRGQNVTFRCDPISEHNRLYWYRQTLGQGPEFLTYFQNEAQLEKSRLLSDRFSAERPKGSFSTLEIQRTEQGDSAMYLCASGLPPAEVTGELFFGEGSRLTVL.

This clonotype was seen at least ten times. The V and J genes are TRBV12-3 or TRBV12-4 and TRBJ1-5; D not resolved. V dropped 4 bases and J dropped 5 bases, with 6 bases sitting between them. This CDR3 is built from 12 residues. CDR3 loop: CASSYSDQPQHF. CDR3 coding DNA: TGTGCCAGCAGTTACAGTGATCAGCCCCAGCATTTT.

At least ten counts were recorded for this clonotype. The chain recombines TRBV29-1 with TRBJ1-1, with TRBD1 matching 7 bases. After removal of 4 bases from V and 2 bases from J, the junction contained 7 bases not matched to a gene. CDR3 length: 14 amino acids. The germline gives CDR1 SQVTM, CDR2 ANQGSEA. The CDR3 nucleotides are TGCAGCGTTGTCCCAGGGACAGTAAACACTGAAGCTTTCTTT. Protein: CSVVPGTVNTEAFF.

This clonotype was picked up a small number of times. V and J are TRBV12-3 or TRBV12-4 and TRBJ2-2, with no clear D. CDR3 length: 12 amino acids. Trimming removed 5 bases from V and 3 bases from J, with 4 bases in between. In DNA form, the CDR3 reads TGTGCCAGCAGTCACTACACCGGGGAGCTGTTTTTT. This sequence encodes CASSHYTGELFF.

Many counts were recorded for this clonotype. The J gene is TRBJ2-5, the V gene TRBV6-5, with unresolved D. CDR1 MNHEY and CDR2 SVGAGI come from the germline V gene. The CDR3 extends over 14 amino acids. Trimming took off 3 bases at V and 5 bases at J, with 13 bases between the two ends. DNA for the CDR3: TGTGCCAGCAGTTATTCTGGGATCCGGGAGACCCAGTACTTC. This codes for CASSYSGIRETQYF.

Of note for this clonotype: A much larger clone differs from this one at a single base, so this may be a read error. The chain uses TRBV9 and TRBJ2-5; TRBD2 matches 11 bases. The CDR3 is made up of 16 amino acids. V was clipped by 3 bases and J by 6 bases; unmatched bases: 10. Germline V gene sequence: CDR1 SGDLS, CDR2 YYNGEE. The CDR3 DNA reads as TGTGCCAGCAGCGGTGTGAGACTAGCGGGGAGTAAGACCCAGTACTTC. This translates into CASSGVRLAGSKTQYF.

In its sample, this clonotype was seen a few times. The V and J genes are TRBV7-2 and TRBJ1-1; possible D gene TRBD1, 5 bases. CDR1 is SGHTA, CDR2 FQGNSA, per germline. The CDR3 spans 17 residues. V was trimmed by 2 bases and J by 7 bases, leaving 23 bases between them. Written as DNA, the CDR3 is TGTGCCAGCAGCTTAACCTTTAGTCGGGGCGGAAAGCATGAAGCTTTCTTT. Its translation: CASSLTFSRGGKHEAFF.

Worth noting for this clonotype: A much larger clone is a single base away; this may be a read error. The genes are TRBV12-3 or TRBV12-4 and TRBJ1-5; D remains unclear. The CDR3 has 14 residues. Trimming removed 3 bases from V and 3 bases from J, with 9 bases in between. The CDR3 bases are TGTGCCAGCAGTTTTCACGGCAACAATCAGCCCCAGCATTTT. It yields the protein CASSFHGNNQPQHF.

This clonotype was observed a handful of times. CDR3 amino acids: CASRDRVGQETQYF. Written as DNA, the CDR3 is TGTGCCAGCAGAGACAGGGTCGGCCAAGAGACCCAGTACTTC. The J gene is TRBJ2-5, the V gene TRBV10-3, with TRBD1 matching over 7 bases. CDR3 size: 14 residues. Germline V gene lookup returns CDR1 ENHRY and CDR2 SYGVKD. J was trimmed by 1 base and V by 10 bases; bases with no gene match: 9.

CDR3 in amino acids: CASWGGNTIYF. The CDR3, as DNA: TGTGCCAGCTGGGGTGGAAACACCATATATTTT. The chain joins TRBV2 to TRBJ1-3; D unclear. CDR3 size: 11 residues. V was shortened by 8 bases and J by 3 bases, with 5 bases between the two germline ends. The germline gives CDR1 SNHLY, CDR2 FYNNEI. Using reference TRBV2 and TRBJ1-3 for the parts outside the CDR3, the full variable domain is EPEVTQTPSHQVTQMGQEVILRCVPISNHLYFYWYRQILGQKVEFLVSFYNNEISEKSEIFDDQFSVERPDGSNFTLKIRSTKLEDSAMYFCASWGGNTIYFGEGSWLTVV.

The chain combines TRBV28 with TRBJ1-5; D uncertain. This CDR3 has 13 residues. The germline CDR1 and CDR2 sequences are MDHEN and SYDVKM. The germline V and J ends were trimmed by 2 bases and 7 bases, with 9 bases remaining between them. The CDR3 region has the DNA TGTGCCAGCAGTTTAGTATGGGGACAGCCCCAGCATTTT. Residues: CASSLVWGQPQHF.

As for this clonotype: A read error is possible here, since a much larger clone lies one base away. This sequence joins TRBV4-3 and TRBJ1-2; D is perhaps TRBD1 (6 bases). The CDR3 runs 12 residues. The V gene's germline CDR1 is LGHNA and CDR2 YSLEER. The V and J ends lost 11 bases and 2 bases respectively, with 12 bases between them. CDR3 residues: CAGTGGNYGYTF. In nucleotides, the CDR3 is TGCGCCGGCACGGGGGGCAACTATGGCTACACCTTC.

This clonotype was seen repeatedly, ten times or more. The chain uses TRBV10-3 and TRBJ1-1, with D possibly matching TRBD1 (5 bases). V gave up 0 bases and J gave up 3 bases, with 8 bases separating them. CDR1 ENHRY and CDR2 SYGVKD come from the germline V gene. CDR3 length equals 14 residues. The CDR3 DNA reads TGTGCCATCAGTGAGTCCGGGGCCGACACTGAAGCTTTCTTT. Translating gives CAISESGADTEAFF.

This clonotype occurred many times. The chain is built from TRBV7-9 and TRBJ1-1; tentative D call: TRBD1 (6 bases). V shed 5 bases and J shed 0 bases, with 13 bases lying between them. The CDR3 is 15 amino acids. Germline values: CDR1 SEHNR, CDR2 FQNEAQ (reference sequence). The CDR3 loop reads CASSGQTGLNTEAFF. The CDR3 bases are TGTGCCAGCAGCGGGCAGACAGGATTGAACACTGAAGCTTTCTTT.

V usage is TRBV20-1 and J usage is TRBJ2-1; the match to TRBD2 covers 14 bases. Looked up from germline, CDR1 is DFQATT and CDR2 is SNEGSKA (reference sequence). The length of the CDR3 is 15 residues. Unmatched junction bases numbered 3, after V lost 3 bases and J lost 5 bases. The DNA for the CDR3 is TGCAGTGCTAGCATGACTAGCGGGAGGGACAATGAGCAGTTCTTC. Its translation: CSASMTSGRDNEQFF.

This clonotype was seen more than once but under ten times. The junction and the germline gene differ at one end; a read error may be behind it. This chain uses TRBV7-9 with TRBJ1-1; perhaps TRBD1 as D (6 bases). This CDR3 has 17 residues. Germline assignment: CDR1 SEHNR and CDR2 FQNEAQ (reference sequence). CDR3 residues: CASSLGVGGARNTEAFF. CDR3 sequence (DNA): TGCGCCAGCAGCTTGGGGGTGGGGGGGGCACGGAACACTGAAGCTTTCTTT.

Points on this clonotype: Mismatch with germline at one junction end may stem from a read error. The chain has TRBV7-2 and TRBJ2-5; D remains ambiguous. The end of the DNA is better explained by TRBJ2-7, so the J call may be wrong. Germline loops: CDR1 SGHTA, CDR2 FQGNSA. This CDR3 has 14 amino acids. The CDR3 DNA follows: TGTGCCAGCGGCTTAGTGAAAAGGCACAACGAGCAGTACTTC. Protein sequence: CASGLVKRHNEQYF.

This clonotype was seen a few times. This chain joins TRBV7-2 and TRBJ2-2; 10 bases match TRBD1. V lost 0 bases to trimming and J lost 5 bases; unmatched junction nucleotides: 12. This CDR3 comprises 19 residues. Germline CDR1 SGHTA, CDR2 FQGNSA. The CDR3 coding sequence is TGTGCCAGCAGCTTAGCGGGGACCGGGACAGGGGTATGGACCGGGGAGCTGTTTTTT. This sequence encodes CASSLAGTGTGVWTGELFF.

This clonotype occurred many times. The genes are TRBV7-6 and TRBJ1-2, with D possibly TRBD1 on 6 matching bases. The CDR3 consists of 15 residues. Germline V gene sequence: CDR1 SGHVS, CDR2 FNYEAQ. V was clipped by 2 bases and J by 6 bases, with 16 bases between them. The CDR3 protein is CASSLSGKGVHGYTF. For the CDR3, the DNA is TGTGCCAGCAGCTTATCAGGGAAGGGGGTTCATGGCTACACCTTC.

Concerning this clonotype: The junction shows a germline mismatch at one end, possibly a read error. The CDR3 sequence is CASSAPGTRSF. The CDR3 DNA sequence: TGTGCCAGCAGCGCCCCCGGGACCCGCTCCTTC. This chain joins TRBV7-2 and TRBJ2-7, with D possibly being TRBD1 or TRBD2 (5 bases each). The CDR3 length is 11 residues. The V gene's germline CDR1 is SGHTA and CDR2 FQGNSA.

This clonotype was recorded only once. This clone may be a read error of a much larger clone one base away. The chain employs TRBV24-1 and TRBJ1-2, with TRBD1 matching over 8 bases. The CDR3 runs 17 residues. Germline CDR1 reads KGHDR; CDR2 reads SFDVKD. The CDR3 region has the DNA TGTGTCACCAGTGATTATGCCTCGGCAGGGGGCCGGGATGGCTACACCTTC. Protein product: CVTSDYASAGGRDGYTF.

This clonotype came up many times. J is TRBJ1-1 and V is TRBV15; D uncertain. V was cut by 0 bases and J by 4 bases, with 12 bases left in between. CDR1 and CDR2 (germline): LNHNV, YYDKDF (reference sequence). CDR3 length: 15 amino acids. CDR3: CATSRDWPVATEAFF. The DNA of the CDR3 is TGTGCCACCAGCAGAGATTGGCCGGTTGCCACTGAAGCTTTCTTT.

There are many counts of this clonotype. The junction differs from germline at one of its ends, possibly a read error. This chain links TRBV7-2 with TRBJ2-2, with unresolved D. CDR3 length: 16 amino acids. Germline assignment: CDR1 SGHTA and CDR2 FQGNSA. The CDR3 here is CASSLVYPTETEELFF. The CDR3 DNA reads as TGTGCCAGCAGCTTAGTATACCCCACGGAAACCGAGGAGCTGTTTTTT.

This clonotype appeared many times. V gene TRBV24-1 combines with J gene TRBJ1-5; 7 nucleotides agree with TRBD1. Per the germline V gene, CDR1 is KGHDR and CDR2 is SFDVKD. The CDR3 runs 13 residues. With V trimmed by 10 bases and J by 4 bases, 6 bases remained unmatched. Here the CDR3 reads CATQAGGNQPQHF. The CDR3 DNA follows: TGTGCCACGCAAGCAGGGGGTAATCAGCCCCAGCATTTT.

This clonotype turned up a few times. The chain uses TRBV6-5 and TRBJ1-1; D unclear. V lost 2 bases and J 3 bases, leaving 4 bases between the germline ends. Germline CDR1 MNHEY, CDR2 SVGAGI. The CDR3 is 12 residues long. In DNA form, the CDR3 reads TGTGCCAGCAGTTACGACGACACTGAAGCTTTCTTT. Translated: CASSYDDTEAFF.

V usage is TRBV20-1 and J usage is TRBJ2-5; maybe TRBD1 (5 bases). The germline V and J ends were trimmed by 1 base and 3 bases, with 6 bases remaining between them. The CDR3 runs to 12 residues. Germline assignment: CDR1 DFQATT and CDR2 SNEGSKA (reference sequence). CDR3 sequence: CSARVQEETQYF. DNA for the CDR3: TGCAGTGCTAGAGTACAGGAAGAGACCCAGTACTTC.